A single sample gave rise to the 24 T cell receptor beta chains below, sequenced in a study of T cell changes during pregnancy in multiple sclerosis. TCRdb's copy holds only in-frame clones and misses some; the assay was immunoSEQ multiplex PCR. The profile shows under 45,000 clones, about 94% of them singletons. This material consisted of CD4+ T cells from peripheral blood mononuclear cells, taken after pregnancy. Receptor source: a female donor with multiple sclerosis, enrolled in a pregnancy study.

DNA of the CDR3: TGTGCCAGCAGTGGACAGACCAACACCGGGGAGCTGTTTTTT. Its translation is CASSGQTNTGELFF. The chain carries TRBV6-6 and TRBJ2-2; weak D call: TRBD1 (6 bases). V was shortened by 5 bases and J by 2 bases, with 9 bases between the two germline ends. The length of the CDR3 is 14 residues. CDR1 MNHNY and CDR2 SVGAGI come from the germline V gene (reference sequence).

Here the CDR3 DNA reads TGTGCCAGCATGAGTAATAGCAATCAGCCCCAGCATTTT. It is translated as CASMSNSNQPQHF. The V and J genes are TRBV6-1 and TRBJ1-5, with D unresolved. V lost 7 bases and J 0 bases, leaving 7 bases between the germline ends. The CDR3 has 13 residues. Looked up from germline, CDR1 is MNHNS and CDR2 is SASEGT.

The chain links TRBV11-3 to TRBJ2-1, with TRBD1 matching 12 bases. Unmatched junction bases numbered 7, after V lost 4 bases and J lost 9 bases. Germline CDR1 and CDR2: SGHNT and YENEEA. This CDR3 is built from 15 residues. CDR3: CASSSRDRGRSEQFF. CDR3 in DNA: TGTGCCAGCAGCTCCCGGGACAGGGGGCGAAGTGAGCAGTTCTTC.

The chain couples TRBV27 to TRBJ2-6, with no clear D. The V end was cut by 9 bases, the J end by 0 bases, with 6 bases between. Germline V lookup: CDR1 MNHEY, CDR2 SMNVEV (reference sequence). This CDR3 spans 13 amino acids. The CDR3 here is CASRASGANVLTF. The CDR3 DNA sequence: TGTGCCAGTCGAGCCTCTGGGGCCAACGTCCTGACTTTC.

The CDR3 reads CASSLADGINEKLFF. DNA for the CDR3: TGTGCCAGCAGCTTAGCCGACGGGATCAATGAAAAACTGTTTTTT. The rearrangement uses TRBV11-1 and TRBJ1-4; D is undetermined. This CDR3 spans 15 amino acids. Germline lookup yields CDR1 SGHAT and CDR2 FQDESV (reference sequence). V shed 0 bases and J shed 5 bases, with 10 bases lying between them.

This chain's CDR3 is CASRLGGTNEKLFF. The CDR3 DNA is TGCGCCAGCAGGCTAGGGGGAACTAATGAAAAACTGTTTTTT. V gene TRBV10-2 combines with J gene TRBJ1-4; perhaps TRBD1 as D (6 bases). There are 14 residues in the CDR3. Trimming removed 6 bases at V and 1 base at J, with 9 bases between. CDR1 is WSHSY, CDR2 SAAADI, per germline.

This chain links TRBV5-5 with TRBJ1-1; D unresolved. V was trimmed by 0 bases and J by 7 bases, leaving 4 bases between them. The V gene's germline CDR1 is SGHKS and CDR2 YYEKEE (reference sequence). The CDR3 length is 11 residues. The CDR3 DNA is TGTGCCAGCAGCTTGGGACTTGAAGCTTTCTTT. Amino acid sequence: CASSLGLEAFF.

Only a few counts were recorded for this clone. The V and J genes are TRBV9 and TRBJ2-1; perhaps TRBD2 as D (6 bases). Germline CDR1 and CDR2: SGDLS and YYNGEE. The ends were cut back, 2 bases at V and 3 bases at J, with 12 bases in the middle. The CDR3 loop spans 15 amino acids. The CDR3 here is CASSVPGSDYNEQFF. The CDR3 DNA follows: TGTGCCAGCAGCGTCCCCGGGAGTGACTACAATGAGCAGTTCTTC. Full variable domain (remainder filled in from reference TRBV9 and TRBJ2-1): DSGVTQTPKHLITATGQRVTLRCSPRSGDLSVYWYQQSLDQGLQFLIQYYNGEERAKGNILERFSAQQFPDLHSELNLSSLELGDSALYFCASSVPGSDYNEQFFGPGTRLTVL.

The genes are TRBV18 and TRBJ1-2; weak D call: TRBD1 (5 bases). The V end lost 3 bases, the J end lost 3 bases, and 11 bases lay between the germline ends. The CDR3 is made up of 14 amino acids. CDR1 and CDR2 from the germline V gene are KGHSH and LQKENI. CDR3 residues: CASSPRGVDYGYTF. DNA for the CDR3: TGTGCCAGCTCACCCCGGGGGGTCGACTATGGCTACACCTTC.

The chain carries TRBV12-5 and TRBJ1-2; D unclear. CDR1 and CDR2 from the germline V gene are LGHNT and FRNRAP. Trimming pared 1 base from V and 2 bases from J, leaving 5 bases between. The CDR3 extends over 13 amino acids. CDR3 amino acids: CASGLDINYGYTF. The CDR3 DNA reads TGTGCTAGTGGTTTGGACATCAACTATGGCTACACCTTC.

The chain has TRBV5-1 and TRBJ2-7; D might be TRBD2 (5 bases). Trimming took 6 bases from V and 3 from J, leaving 10 bases between them. There are 12 residues in the CDR3. Germline V lookup: CDR1 SGHRS, CDR2 YFSETQ. The CDR3 nucleotides are TGCGCCAGCACGGCAGACTACTACGAGCAGTACTTC. Encoded protein: CASTADYYEQYF. The full variable domain, rest sourced from reference TRBV5-1 and TRBJ2-7, is KAGVTQTPRYLIKTRGQQVTLSCSPISGHRSVSWYQQTPGQGLQFLFEYFSETQRNKGNFPGRFSGRQFSNSRSEMNVSTLELGDSALYLCASTADYYEQYFGPGTRLTVT.

The V call is TRBV5-1, the J call TRBJ1-4; TRBD1 agrees at 7 bases. J lost 8 bases, V lost 4 bases, and 14 bases had no gene match. This CDR3 region has 16 residues. The V gene's germline CDR1 is SGHRS and CDR2 YFSETQ. CDR3 amino acids: CASSIPTGSPSEKLFF. The CDR3 DNA is TGCGCCAGCAGCATACCGACAGGGTCCCCTTCGGAAAAACTGTTTTTT.

The gene calls are TRBV7-8 and TRBJ2-1, with TRBD2 as a possible D gene (5 bases). V was cut by 5 bases and J by 9 bases, with 11 bases left in between. The CDR3 is 12 amino acids. Per germline, CDR1 SGHVS and CDR2 FQNEAQ. Here the CDR3 DNA reads TGTGCCAGCAGCGCCCGAGGGCCTGAGCAGTTCTTC. This translates into CASSARGPEQFF.

J is TRBJ2-4 and V is TRBV19; TRBD1 agrees at 8 bases. The CDR3 consists of 18 residues. Germline values: CDR1 LNHDA, CDR2 SQIVND (reference sequence). Trimming took 6 bases from V and 2 from J; bases not matched to a gene: 15. This CDR3 is CASSRPDRVLWSKNIQYF. DNA of the CDR3: TGTGCCAGTAGCCGGCCGGACAGGGTCTTGTGGTCCAAAAACATTCAGTACTTC.

The chain combines TRBV4-1 with TRBJ2-7; 11 bases match TRBD2. This CDR3 comprises 16 residues. J lost 2 bases, V lost 2 bases, and 5 bases had no gene match. CDR1 is MGHRA and CDR2 is YSYEKL in the germline V gene. Here the CDR3 DNA reads TGCGCCAGCAGCCAAATCGGGACTAGCGGTACCTACGAGCAGTACTTC. Translating it yields CASSQIGTSGTYEQYF.

This rearrangement joins TRBV30 to TRBJ2-5; D is possibly TRBD1 (5 bases). The CDR3 has 13 residues. The ends were cut back, 2 bases at V and 5 bases at J, with 12 bases in the middle. CDR1 is GTSNPN, CDR2 SVGIG, per germline (reference sequence). The DNA of the CDR3 is TGTGCCTGGAGTAGGACAATAGTGGAGACCCAGTACTTC. It codes for CAWSRTIVETQYF.

The chain employs TRBV5-4 and TRBJ2-1; perhaps TRBD2 as D (6 bases). CDR1 is SGHNT, CDR2 YYREEE, per germline (reference sequence). V dropped 2 bases and J dropped 0 bases, with 12 bases sitting between them. The CDR3 consists of 16 residues. The CDR3 region has the DNA TGTGCCAGCAGCTTTATGGGGGGTGGCTCCTACAATGAGCAGTTCTTC. Translated, it gives CASSFMGGGSYNEQFF. Based on the CDR3 plus reference TRBV5-4 and TRBJ2-1, the full variable domain is ETGVTQSPTHLIKTRGQQVTLRCSSQSGHNTVSWYQQALGQGPQFIFQYYREEENGRGNFPPRFSGLQFPNYSSELNVNALELDDSALYLCASSFMGGGSYNEQFFGPGTRLTVL.

This chain links TRBV27 with TRBJ2-2; D unresolved. The CDR3 consists of 14 residues. CDR1 MNHEY and CDR2 SMNVEV come from the germline V gene (reference sequence). Trimming shortened V by 2 bases and J by 7 bases, and 11 bases separated the two germline ends. The chain's CDR3 is CASSLRSAVGELFF. CDR3 DNA: TGTGCCAGCAGTTTAAGGAGCGCTGTCGGGGAGCTGTTTTTT.

This chain joins TRBV4-1 and TRBJ2-3; 8 nucleotides match TRBD2. With V trimmed by 2 bases and J by 2 bases, 12 bases remained unmatched. This CDR3 is built from 18 residues. CDR1 and CDR2 from the germline V gene are MGHRA and YSYEKL. Written as DNA, the CDR3 is TGCGCCAGCAGCCAACTTCCCCTCGGGGGGGCCAACACAGATACGCAGTATTTT. It specifies CASSQLPLGGANTDTQYF.

J is TRBJ1-2 and V is TRBV7-3, with 7 bases identical to TRBD1. Germline trimming cut 5 bases from V and 8 bases from J; bases unmatched to any gene: 8. This CDR3 has 13 amino acids. The germline V gene encodes CDR1 SGHTA and CDR2 FQGTGA. Written as DNA, the CDR3 is TGTGCCAGCAGCCCTTCGACAGGGCGCGGCTACACCTTC. Its translation is CASSPSTGRGYTF. The variable domain in full, completed from reference TRBV7-3 and TRBJ1-2, reads GAGVSQTPSNKVTEKGKYVELRCDPISGHTALYWYRQSLGQGPEFLIYFQGTGAADDSGLPNDRFFAVRPEGSVSTLKIQRTERGDSAVYLCASSPSTGRGYTFGSGTRLTVV.

The J gene is TRBJ1-4, the V gene TRBV5-6; D may be TRBD1 (5 bases). Trimming took 4 bases from V and 10 from J, leaving 17 bases between them. The CDR3 is made up of 14 amino acids. The germline gives CDR1 SGHDT, CDR2 YYEEEE. The CDR3 region is CASSQQERLGKLFF. CDR3 nucleotides: TGTGCCAGCAGCCAACAGGAACGGCTGGGAAAACTGTTTTTT.

The chain joins TRBV9 to TRBJ1-1, with a possible D match to TRBD1 (5 bases). The V end was cut by 4 bases, the J end by 4 bases, with 11 bases between. The CDR3 length is 13 residues. The germline gives CDR1 SGDLS, CDR2 YYNGEE. The CDR3 DNA is TGTGCCAGCAGCAGCGTGGGGGGCACTGAAGCTTTCTTT. Translating it yields CASSSVGGTEAFF. The whole variable domain, filled in from reference TRBV9 and TRBJ1-1, reads DSGVTQTPKHLITATGQRVTLRCSPRSGDLSVYWYQQSLDQGLQFLIQYYNGEERAKGNILERFSAQQFPDLHSELNLSSLELGDSALYFCASSSVGGTEAFFGQGTRLTVV.

The chain combines TRBV4-1 with TRBJ1-6; possibly TRBD1 for D (6 bases). Germline CDR1 is MGHRA and CDR2 is YSYEKL. The V end was cut by 4 bases, the J end by 8 bases, with 24 bases between. This CDR3 spans 18 amino acids. The CDR3 region has the DNA TGCGCCAGCAGCCGCCTTACGGCGGGGGCGTTGGGACATTCACCCCTCCACTTT. Protein sequence: CASSRLTAGALGHSPLHF.

V gene TRBV19 combines with J gene TRBJ2-6, with 8 bases fitting TRBD1. Germline CDR1 is LNHDA and CDR2 is SQIVND (reference sequence). The length of the CDR3 is 20 residues. V lost 1 base to trimming and J lost 0 bases; unmatched junction nucleotides: 11. DNA for the CDR3: TGTGCCAGTAGTATAGGGGTAGGCAGGGGGCGAGGCTCTGGGGCCAACGTCCTGACTTTC. Translating gives CASSIGVGRGRGSGANVLTF.